Listed below are T cell receptor beta chains from one sample, sequenced in a study of shared clonotypes between healthy human individuals. The repertoire was sequenced with immunoSEQ multiplex PCR; TCRdb's copy has only in-frame clones and lacks some. The sample yields some 2,000,000 clones, 95% seen once. The specimen was naive CD4+ T cells sorted from blood. The receptors come from a man aged 18 to 29 in good health. Each CDR3 is given with its conserved first and last residue. Each record gives: D gene, J gene, clone size, V gene, CDR3 protein, CDR3 DNA. The D gene is left open where the match is weak. The size of a clone is reported for some rows only, either as once, few or many, or as a class for expanded clones.

>NA|TRBJ2-7|NA|TRBV11-3
CASSLGGTTQYEQYF
TGTGCCAGCAGCTTAGGCGGGACCACTCAATACGAGCAGTACTTC
>TRBD2|TRBJ2-1|NA|TRBV28
CASRASGGPHNEQFF
TGTGCCAGCAGGGCTAGCGGGGGGCCTCACAATGAGCAGTTCTTC
>NA|TRBJ1-4|NA|TRBV2
CASSNTGITNEKLFF
TGTGCCAGCAGTAACACAGGGATAACTAATGAAAAACTGTTTTTT
>TRBD1|TRBJ2-5|NA|TRBV7-2
CASSWTGTGSQETQYF
TGTGCCAGCAGTTGGACCGGGACAGGGTCCCAAGAGACCCAGTACTTC
>TRBD1|TRBJ2-7|NA|TRBV5-1
CASSPDGQGGREQYF
TGCGCCAGCAGCCCCGACGGACAGGGGGGCCGCGAGCAGTACTTC
>NA|TRBJ1-1|NA|TRBV2
CASRADTEAFF
TGTGCCAGCAGGGCGGACACTGAAGCTTTCTTT
>NA|TRBJ1-2|NA|TRBV5-1
CASSPDGNYGYTF
TGCGCCAGCAGTCCGGACGGTAACTATGGCTACACCTTC
>NA|TRBJ2-2|NA|TRBV10-3
CATADRANTGELFF
TGTGCCACCGCAGACAGAGCGAACACCGGGGAGCTGTTTTTT
>NA|TRBJ2-2|NA|TRBV5-1
CASSLAGANTGELFF
TGCGCCAGCAGCTTGGCCGGGGCGAACACCGGGGAGCTGTTTTTT
>NA|TRBJ2-5|NA|TRBV30
CAWSFIGRSETQYF
TGTGCCTGGAGTTTCATTGGGAGGTCAGAGACCCAGTACTTC
>TRBD1|TRBJ2-1|NA|TRBV11-2
CASSLNSGTAPYNEQFF
TGTGCCAGCAGCTTAAACTCGGGGACAGCTCCGTACAATGAGCAGTTCTTC
>NA|TRBJ1-6|NA|TRBV6-5
CASSPSLATSGPLHF
TGTGCCAGCAGTCCTTCGCTAGCCACCTCTGGGCCCCTCCACTTT
>NA|TRBJ1-1|NA|TRBV10-3
CAISEYDEAFF
TGTGCCATCAGTGAGTACGATGAAGCTTTCTTT
>NA|TRBJ1-3|NA|TRBV6-6
CASSFGQSGNTIYF
TGTGCCAGCAGTTTCGGACAGTCTGGAAACACCATATATTTT
>NA|TRBJ1-6|few|TRBV19
CASSTINSPLHF
TGTGCCAGTAGTACGATTAATTCACCCCTCCACTTT
>TRBD2|TRBJ2-3|NA|TRBV18
CASSPGLAGDGDTQYF
TGTGCCAGCTCACCAGGACTAGCGGGAGACGGAGATACGCAGTATTTT
>NA|TRBJ2-1|NA|TRBV7-2
CASSLELSSYNEQFF
TGTGCCAGCAGCTTAGAACTCAGCTCCTACAATGAGCAGTTCTTC
>TRBD2|TRBJ2-1|NA|TRBV6-5
CASTREDNEQFF
TGTGCCAGCACCCGGGAGGACAATGAGCAGTTCTTC
>NA|TRBJ2-1|NA|TRBV6-1
CASSETFLVPDEQFF
TGTGCCAGCAGTGAGACGTTCCTGGTCCCTGATGAGCAGTTCTTC
>NA|TRBJ1-6|NA|TRBV9
CASSVDIINSPLHF
TGTGCCAGCAGCGTAGACATAATTAATTCACCCCTCCACTTT
>TRBD2|TRBJ2-3|NA|TRBV9
CASSVGTSGGKITDTQYF
TGTGCCAGCAGCGTTGGGACTAGCGGGGGAAAAATCACAGATACGCAGTATTTT
>NA|TRBJ1-1|once|TRBV13
CASTLGQNTEAFF
TGTGCCAGCACCCTCGGACAAAACACTGAAGCTTTCTTT
>NA|TRBJ1-2|few|TRBV20-1
CSARDGYTF
TGCAGTGCTAGAGATGGCTACACCTTC
>TRBD1|TRBJ2-7|NA|TRBV6-6
CASRSTGSYEQYF
TGTGCCAGCAGATCGACAGGGTCCTACGAGCAGTACTTC
>NA|TRBJ2-5|NA|TRBV7-2
CASSSRGGWETQYF
TGTGCCAGCAGCTCTAGAGGGGGATGGGAGACCCAGTACTTC
>NA|TRBJ2-5|NA|TRBV6-6
CASSVNGGETQYF
TGTGCCAGCAGTGTGAATGGTGGTGAGACCCAGTACTTC
>NA|TRBJ1-2|NA|TRBV5-1
CASDFEAGSIGGYTF
TGCGCCAGCGATTTCGAGGCAGGGTCGATCGGTGGCTACACCTTC
>TRBD2|TRBJ2-1|NA|TRBV5-4
CASSRLAGGGNEQFF
TGTGCCAGCAGCCGTCTAGCGGGAGGGGGCAATGAGCAGTTCTTC
>TRBD2|TRBJ2-3|once|TRBV6-1
CASSPSGSLTDTQYF
TGTGCCAGCTCTCCTAGCGGGAGCCTCACAGATACGCAGTATTTT
>TRBD1|TRBJ1-1|NA|TRBV19
CASSIDGTGTMNTEAFF
TGTGCCAGTAGTATTGATGGGACAGGGACCATGAACACTGAAGCTTTCTTT
>NA|TRBJ2-5|NA|TRBV7-2
CASSLAFGRVETQYF
TGTGCCAGCAGCCTCGCTTTTGGACGGGTAGAGACCCAGTACTTC
>TRBD1|TRBJ2-1|NA|TRBV5-6
CASSSIQGHNEQFF
TGTGCCAGCAGCTCGATACAGGGGCACAATGAGCAGTTCTTC
>NA|TRBJ1-5|NA|TRBV30
CAWSVQGLDQPQHF
TGTGCCTGGAGTGTACAGGGACTTGATCAGCCCCAGCATTTT
>NA|TRBJ2-7|once|TRBV27
CASSLLAGTYEQYF
TGTGCCAGCAGTTTGCTAGCTGGGACCTACGAGCAGTACTTC
>NA|TRBJ1-5|NA|TRBV7-8
CASSPLQAEGNQPQHF
TGTGCCAGCAGCCCCCTTCAGGCAGAAGGCAATCAGCCCCAGCATTTT
>TRBD1|TRBJ2-7|NA|TRBV28
CASSEGGTGSYEQYF
TGTGCCAGCAGTGAGGGAGGGACAGGGTCCTACGAGCAGTACTTC
>TRBD1|TRBJ2-2|few|TRBV19
CASSSGQVVTGELFF
TGTGCCAGTAGTTCAGGACAGGTTGTCACCGGGGAGCTGTTTTTT
>TRBD2|TRBJ2-6|NA|TRBV12-5
CASAVIAGARGANVLTF
TGTGCTAGTGCCGTCATAGCGGGAGCTCGGGGGGCCAACGTCCTGACTTTC
>TRBD2|TRBJ2-2|few|TRBV19
CASSPGLAGNTGELFF
TGTGCCAGTAGTCCAGGACTAGCGGGGAACACCGGGGAGCTGTTTTTT
>NA|TRBJ1-2|NA|TRBV28
CASSLVAYGYTF
TGTGCCAGCAGTTTAGTGGCGTATGGCTACACCTTC
>NA|TRBJ1-5|NA|TRBV6-6
CASRSTAPSNQPQHF
TGTGCCAGCAGATCCACAGCACCCTCCAATCAGCCCCAGCATTTT
>NA|TRBJ2-1|NA|TRBV6-5
CASSYSNSAEQFF
TGTGCCAGCAGTTACTCGAATTCAGCCGAGCAGTTCTTC
>NA|TRBJ2-5|NA|TRBV9
CASSQGTVQETQYF
TGTGCCAGCAGCCAAGGGACGGTACAAGAGACCCAGTACTTC
>TRBD1|TRBJ1-6|NA|TRBV25-1
CASSATQGNSPLHF
TGTGCCAGCAGTGCCACACAGGGGAATTCACCCCTCCACTTT
>NA|TRBJ2-7|NA|TRBV10-1
CASSESRGTTYEQYF
TGCGCCAGCAGTGAGTCGAGGGGCACGACCTACGAGCAGTACTTC
>TRBD1|TRBJ2-7|NA|TRBV6-1
CASSGLWDRVHEQYF
TGTGCCAGCAGCGGACTATGGGACAGGGTACACGAGCAGTACTTC
>NA|TRBJ1-2|NA|TRBV19
CASTLLSTRGDPNYGYTF
TGTGCCAGTACCCTTCTTTCCACCAGGGGAGACCCTAACTATGGCTACACCTTC
>TRBD1|TRBJ1-5|NA|TRBV6-6
CASSYKGTDQPQHF
TGTGCCAGCAGTTATAAGGGGACAGATCAGCCCCAGCATTTT
>TRBD2|TRBJ2-3|NA|TRBV18
CASSPQLAASTDTQYF
TGTGCCAGCTCACCACAACTAGCGGCTAGCACAGATACGCAGTATTTT
>NA|TRBJ2-7|NA|TRBV6-6
CATRSWTAYEQYF
TGTGCCACCAGATCCTGGACAGCCTACGAGCAGTACTTC
>NA|TRBJ2-7|once|TRBV25-1
CASSGSSGARDYYEQYF
TGTGCCAGCAGTGGATCCTCAGGGGCGCGGGATTACTACGAGCAGTACTTC
>NA|TRBJ2-5|NA|TRBV29-1
CSVVEERETQYF
TGCAGCGTTGTAGAGGAACGAGAGACCCAGTACTTC
>TRBD1|TRBJ1-1|NA|TRBV30
CAWFGGTGNTEAFF
TGTGCCTGGTTTGGGGGGACAGGGAACACTGAAGCTTTCTTT
>TRBD1|TRBJ1-4|once|TRBV5-4
CASSQRDRDEKLFF
TGTGCCAGCAGCCAACGGGACAGGGATGAAAAACTGTTTTTT
>TRBD1|TRBJ1-4|NA|TRBV28
CASSRDRLDEKLFF
TGTGCCAGCAGCCGGGACAGGCTTGATGAAAAACTGTTTTTT